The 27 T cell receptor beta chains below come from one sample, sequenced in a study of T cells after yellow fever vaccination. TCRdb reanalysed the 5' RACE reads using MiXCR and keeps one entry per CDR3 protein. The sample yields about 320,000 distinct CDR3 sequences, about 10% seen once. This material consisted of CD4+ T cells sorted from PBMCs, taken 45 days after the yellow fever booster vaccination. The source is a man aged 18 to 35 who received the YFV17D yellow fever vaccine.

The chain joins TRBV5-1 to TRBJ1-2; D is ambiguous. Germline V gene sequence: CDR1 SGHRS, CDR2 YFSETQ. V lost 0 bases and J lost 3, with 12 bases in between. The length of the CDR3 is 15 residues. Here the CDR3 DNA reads TGCGCCAGCAGCTTGGTTCCAACGGGCGACTATGGCTACACCTTC. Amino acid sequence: CASSLVPTGDYGYTF.

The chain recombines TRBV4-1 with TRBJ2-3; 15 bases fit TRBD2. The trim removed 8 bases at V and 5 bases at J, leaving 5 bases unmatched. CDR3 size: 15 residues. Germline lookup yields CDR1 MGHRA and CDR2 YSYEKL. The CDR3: CASRTSGGALDTQYF. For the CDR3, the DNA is TGCGCCAGCCGGACTAGCGGGGGGGCATTAGATACGCAGTATTTT.

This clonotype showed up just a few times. Written as DNA, the CDR3 is TGTGCCAGCAGCCCTCCTCCGGGTAGCTACACCTTC. Residues: CASSPPPGSYTF. This sequence joins TRBV9 and TRBJ1-2; D gene uncertain. This CDR3 region has 12 residues. Germline values: CDR1 SGDLS, CDR2 YYNGEE. V lost 4 bases to trimming and J lost 9 bases, with 13 bases between them.

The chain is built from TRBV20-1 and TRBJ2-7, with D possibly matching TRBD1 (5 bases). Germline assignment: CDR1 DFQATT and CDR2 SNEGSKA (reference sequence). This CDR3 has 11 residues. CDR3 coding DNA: TGCAGCCCCCGGCAGGGTGACGAGCAGTACTTC. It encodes CSPRQGDEQYF.

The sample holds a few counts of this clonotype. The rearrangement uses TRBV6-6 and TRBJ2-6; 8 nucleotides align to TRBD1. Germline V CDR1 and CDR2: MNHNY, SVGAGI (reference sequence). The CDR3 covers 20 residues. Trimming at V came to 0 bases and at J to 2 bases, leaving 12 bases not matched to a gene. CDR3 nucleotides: TGTGCCAGCAGTTACTCGAGTTCCGGACAGGGAAAAACTGGGGCCAACGTCCTGACTTTC. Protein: CASSYSSSGQGKTGANVLTF.

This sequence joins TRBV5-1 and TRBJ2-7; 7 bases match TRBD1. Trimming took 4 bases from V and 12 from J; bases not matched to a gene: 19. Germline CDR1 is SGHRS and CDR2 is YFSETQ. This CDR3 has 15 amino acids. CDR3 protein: CASSPEYIQGDRRYF. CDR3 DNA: TGCGCCAGCAGCCCAGAATATATTCAGGGGGATCGGCGGTACTTC.

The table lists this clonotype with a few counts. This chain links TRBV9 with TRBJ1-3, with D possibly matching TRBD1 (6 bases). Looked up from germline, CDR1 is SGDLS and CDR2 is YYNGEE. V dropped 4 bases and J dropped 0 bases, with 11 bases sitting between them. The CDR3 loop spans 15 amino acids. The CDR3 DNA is TGTGCCAGCAGCACACAGGGTATCTCTGGAAACACCATATATTTT. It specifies CASSTQGISGNTIYF.

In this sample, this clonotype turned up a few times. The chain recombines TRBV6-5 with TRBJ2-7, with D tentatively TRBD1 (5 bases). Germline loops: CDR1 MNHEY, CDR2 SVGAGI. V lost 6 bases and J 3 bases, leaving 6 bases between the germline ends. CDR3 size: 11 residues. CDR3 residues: CASRDNYEQYF. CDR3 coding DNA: TGTGCCAGCAGGGACAACTACGAGCAGTACTTC.

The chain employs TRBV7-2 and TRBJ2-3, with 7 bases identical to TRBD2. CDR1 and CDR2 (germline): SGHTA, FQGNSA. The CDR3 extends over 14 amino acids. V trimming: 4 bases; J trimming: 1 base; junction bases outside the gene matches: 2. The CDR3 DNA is TGTGCCAGCAGCTCAACTAGCGGCACAGATACGCAGTATTTT. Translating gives CASSSTSGTDTQYF.

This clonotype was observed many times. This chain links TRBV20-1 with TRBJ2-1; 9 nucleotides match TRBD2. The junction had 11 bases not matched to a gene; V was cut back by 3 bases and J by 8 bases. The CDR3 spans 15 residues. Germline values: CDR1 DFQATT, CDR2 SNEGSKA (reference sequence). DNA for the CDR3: TGCAGTGCTAGCTCTAGTAGCGGGGGTGGCCATGAGCAGTTCTTC. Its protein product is CSASSSSGGGHEQFF.

The CDR3 DNA reads TGCAGTGCTAGGGCGACTAGCGGGGGCCATTACGAGCAGTACTTC. It is translated as CSARATSGGHYEQYF. The chain couples TRBV20-1 to TRBJ2-7, with 12 bases identical to TRBD2. J gave up 4 bases and V 3 bases, and 7 bases lay outside the gene matches. The CDR3 has 15 residues. Germline CDR1 is DFQATT and CDR2 is SNEGSKA (reference sequence).

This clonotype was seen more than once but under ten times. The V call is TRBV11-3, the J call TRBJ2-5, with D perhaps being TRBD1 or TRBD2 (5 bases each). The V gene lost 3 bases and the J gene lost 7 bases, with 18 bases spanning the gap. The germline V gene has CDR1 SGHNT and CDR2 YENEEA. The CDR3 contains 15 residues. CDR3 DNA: TGTGCCAGCAGCTTGGGGGACGCACTAGGGGCGACCCAGTACTTC. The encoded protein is CASSLGDALGATQYF.

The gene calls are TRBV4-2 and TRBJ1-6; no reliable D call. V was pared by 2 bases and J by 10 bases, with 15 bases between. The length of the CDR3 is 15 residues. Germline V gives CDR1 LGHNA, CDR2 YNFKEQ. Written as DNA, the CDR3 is TGTGCCAGCAGCCAAAAGAGGACGGGAGAGTCACCCCTCCACTTT. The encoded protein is CASSQKRTGESPLHF.

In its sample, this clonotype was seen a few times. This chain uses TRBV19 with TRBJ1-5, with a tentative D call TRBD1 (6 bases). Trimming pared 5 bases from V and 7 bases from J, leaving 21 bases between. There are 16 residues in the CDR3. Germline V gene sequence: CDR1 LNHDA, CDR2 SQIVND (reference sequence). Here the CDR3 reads CASSSAANRVGQPQHF. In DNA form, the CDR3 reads TGTGCCAGTAGTTCGGCCGCCAACAGGGTCGGGCAGCCCCAGCATTTT.

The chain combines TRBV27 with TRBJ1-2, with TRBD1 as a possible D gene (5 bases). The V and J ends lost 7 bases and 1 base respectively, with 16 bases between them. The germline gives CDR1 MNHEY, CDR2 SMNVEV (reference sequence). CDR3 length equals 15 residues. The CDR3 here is CASKVGGGNNYGYTF. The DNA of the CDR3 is TGTGCCAGCAAAGTTGGGGGGGGGAATAACTATGGCTACACCTTC.

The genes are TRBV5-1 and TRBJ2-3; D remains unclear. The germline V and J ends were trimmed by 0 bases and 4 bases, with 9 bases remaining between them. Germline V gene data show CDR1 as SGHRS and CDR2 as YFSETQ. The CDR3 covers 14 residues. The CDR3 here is CASSLASHSDTQYF. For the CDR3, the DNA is TGCGCCAGCAGCTTGGCATCCCACTCAGATACGCAGTATTTT.

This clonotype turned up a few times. The CDR3 spells CASSPWGGTYEQYF. The CDR3 DNA is TGTGCCAGCAGCCCCTGGGGGGGCACCTACGAGCAGTACTTC. J is TRBJ2-7 and V is TRBV2; the D gene is possibly TRBD2 (7 bases). V lost 6 bases and J 2 bases, leaving 14 bases between the germline ends. Per germline, CDR1 SNHLY and CDR2 FYNNEI. The CDR3 is 14 residues long.

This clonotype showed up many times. CDR3 sequence reads: CASSLWGQQETQYF. CDR3 DNA sequence: TGTGCCAGCAGTTTATGGGGACAGCAAGAGACCCAGTACTTC. The gene calls are TRBV28 and TRBJ2-5; 7 bases are shared with TRBD1. The CDR3 consists of 14 residues. V trimming: 0 bases; J trimming: 2 bases; junction bases outside the gene matches: 0. Germline CDR1 reads MDHEN; CDR2 reads SYDVKM.

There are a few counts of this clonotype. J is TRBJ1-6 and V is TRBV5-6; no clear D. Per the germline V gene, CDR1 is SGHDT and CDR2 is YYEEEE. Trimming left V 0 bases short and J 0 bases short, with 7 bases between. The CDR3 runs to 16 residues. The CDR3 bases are TGTGCCAGCAGCTTGGTGGGCCCCTCCTATAATTCACCCCTCCACTTT. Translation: CASSLVGPSYNSPLHF.

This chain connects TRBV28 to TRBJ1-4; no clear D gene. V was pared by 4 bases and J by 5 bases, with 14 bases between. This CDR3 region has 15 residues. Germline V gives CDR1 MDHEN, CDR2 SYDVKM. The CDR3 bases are TGTGCCAGCAGTTCCCCCCAAGGGCCGAATGAAAAACTGTTTTTT. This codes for CASSSPQGPNEKLFF.

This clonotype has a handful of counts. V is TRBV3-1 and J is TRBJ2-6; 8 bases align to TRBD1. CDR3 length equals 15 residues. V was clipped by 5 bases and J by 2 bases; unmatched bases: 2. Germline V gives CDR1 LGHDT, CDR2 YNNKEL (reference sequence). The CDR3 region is CASSKQGAGANVLTF. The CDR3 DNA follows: TGTGCCAGCAGCAAACAGGGGGCTGGGGCCAACGTCCTGACTTTC.

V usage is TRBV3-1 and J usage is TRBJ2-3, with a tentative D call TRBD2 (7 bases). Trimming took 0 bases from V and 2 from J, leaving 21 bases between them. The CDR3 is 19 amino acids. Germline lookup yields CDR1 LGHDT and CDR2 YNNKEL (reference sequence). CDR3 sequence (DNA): TGTGCCAGCAGCCAAGAAAGAGGCTTTGCGGGGGCTGTCACAGATACGCAGTATTTT. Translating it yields CASSQERGFAGAVTDTQYF.

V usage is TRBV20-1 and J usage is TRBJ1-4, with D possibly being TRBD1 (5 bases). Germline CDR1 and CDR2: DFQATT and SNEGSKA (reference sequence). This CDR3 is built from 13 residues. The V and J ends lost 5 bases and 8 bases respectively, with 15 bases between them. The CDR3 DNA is TGCAGTGCTTCATCGGGGGGTTGGGAAAAACTGTTTTTT. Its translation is CSASSGGWEKLFF.

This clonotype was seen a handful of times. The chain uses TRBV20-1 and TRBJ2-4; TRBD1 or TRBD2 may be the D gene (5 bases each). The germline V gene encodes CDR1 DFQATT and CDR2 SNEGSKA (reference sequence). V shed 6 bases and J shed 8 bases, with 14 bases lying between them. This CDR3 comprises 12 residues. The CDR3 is CSAVGTSDIQYF. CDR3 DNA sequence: TGCAGTGCGGTTGGGACGTCTGACATTCAGTACTTC.

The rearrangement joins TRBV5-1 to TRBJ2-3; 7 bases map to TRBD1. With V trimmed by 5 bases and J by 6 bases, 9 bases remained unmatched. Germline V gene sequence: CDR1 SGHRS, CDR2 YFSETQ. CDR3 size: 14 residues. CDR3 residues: CASRPWTGVDTQYF. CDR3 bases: TGCGCCAGCAGACCCTGGACAGGTGTGGATACGCAGTATTTT.

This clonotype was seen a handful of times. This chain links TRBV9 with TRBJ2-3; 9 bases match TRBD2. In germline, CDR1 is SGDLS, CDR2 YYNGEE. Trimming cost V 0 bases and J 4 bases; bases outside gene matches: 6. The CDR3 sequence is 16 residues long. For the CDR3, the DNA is TGTGCCAGCAGCGTAGGTTGGCTAGCGGGGCCAGATACGCAGTATTTT. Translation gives CASSVGWLAGPDTQYF.

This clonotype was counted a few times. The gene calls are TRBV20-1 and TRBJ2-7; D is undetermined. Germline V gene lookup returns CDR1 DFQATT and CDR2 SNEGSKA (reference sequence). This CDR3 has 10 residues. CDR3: CSAVRGEQYF. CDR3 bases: TGCAGCGCAGTAAGAGGCGAGCAGTACTTC.